What follows are 7 T cell receptor beta chains derived from one specimen sequenced in a study of blood T cell repertoires in COVID-19 (TCRdb year 2020). Libraries were prepared through the immunoSEQ multiplex PCR assay. The table was pulled from immuneACCESS by TCRdb, which kept in-frame rearrangements only. Such tables lose some clones; where checked, under half of the loss comes from unresolved V genes, and the rest has no known cause. In all, the sample holds tens of thousands of clones, and about 90% of those were seen once. The biggest ten clones account for 5.8% of the sample. Sample: peripheral blood. The receptors originated from a man aged 50-59 years with active COVID-19.

This clone appeared a few times. The chain is built from TRBV12-3 or TRBV12-4 and TRBJ2-4; D may be TRBD2 (5 bases). The CDR3 spans 13 residues. Trimming shortened V by 3 bases and J by 6 bases, and 9 bases separated the two germline ends. The CDR3 spells CASSFEGRNIQYF. The CDR3 bases are TGTGCCAGCAGTTTCGAGGGAAGAAACATTCAGTACTTC.

This chain links TRBV9 with TRBJ1-5; 8 nucleotides agree with TRBD1. This CDR3 spans 15 amino acids. Looked up from germline, CDR1 is SGDLS and CDR2 is YYNGEE. Trimming took 4 bases from V and 3 from J; bases not matched to a gene: 6. Here the CDR3 reads CASSPETGANQPQHF. The CDR3 nucleotides are TGTGCCAGCAGCCCCGAGACAGGGGCCAATCAGCCCCAGCATTTT.

This clone came up a few times. The chain employs TRBV4-3 and TRBJ2-7; perhaps TRBD1 as D (6 bases). CDR3 length: 17 amino acids. V lost 4 bases to trimming and J lost 1 base, with 20 bases between them. Germline V CDR1 and CDR2: LGHNA, YSLEER. CDR3 in DNA: TGCGCCAGCAGCCGCGAAACAGGGCCTTTCCTTTCCTACGAGCAGTACTTC. Translation gives CASSRETGPFLSYEQYF.

The chain is built from TRBV15 and TRBJ2-3; possibly TRBD2 for D (6 bases). The germline V gene has CDR1 LNHNV and CDR2 YYDKDF (reference sequence). This CDR3 region has 15 residues. V gave up 4 bases and J gave up 5 bases, with 16 bases separating them. The CDR3 protein is CATSIPGAGGDTQYF. CDR3 bases: TGTGCCACCAGCATCCCGGGAGCGGGCGGAGATACGCAGTATTTT.

This clone was observed once. This chain uses TRBV7-2 with TRBJ2-1, with D possibly being TRBD1 (6 bases). The CDR3 loop spans 14 amino acids. Between the trimmed V and J ends, which lost 5 bases and 0 bases, there was a span of 8 bases. Germline CDR1 and CDR2: SGHTA and FQGNSA. The CDR3 loop reads CASSKDSSYNEQFF. The DNA for the CDR3 is TGTGCCAGCAGCAAGGACAGCTCCTACAATGAGCAGTTCTTC.

The rearrangement joins TRBV7-8 to TRBJ2-1, with 8 nucleotides matching TRBD2. Trimming at V came to 3 bases and at J to 6 bases, leaving 7 bases not matched to a gene. Looked up from germline, CDR1 is SGHVS and CDR2 is FQNEAQ. This CDR3 contains 15 residues. The CDR3 nucleotides read TGTGCCAGCAGCTTCGGAGCGGGGGCCTTCAATGAGCAGTTCTTC. It encodes CASSFGAGAFNEQFF.

V usage is TRBV14 and J usage is TRBJ2-6; 7 bases match TRBD1. Germline V gene lookup returns CDR1 SGHDN and CDR2 FVKESK. CDR3 size: 18 residues. V shed 0 bases, J shed 4 bases, and the junction held 9 bases outside the gene matches. The DNA for the CDR3 is TGTGCCAGCAGCCAAGATGAAACAGGGGATGTAGGGGCCAACGTCCTGACTTTC. Amino acid sequence: CASSQDETGDVGANVLTF.